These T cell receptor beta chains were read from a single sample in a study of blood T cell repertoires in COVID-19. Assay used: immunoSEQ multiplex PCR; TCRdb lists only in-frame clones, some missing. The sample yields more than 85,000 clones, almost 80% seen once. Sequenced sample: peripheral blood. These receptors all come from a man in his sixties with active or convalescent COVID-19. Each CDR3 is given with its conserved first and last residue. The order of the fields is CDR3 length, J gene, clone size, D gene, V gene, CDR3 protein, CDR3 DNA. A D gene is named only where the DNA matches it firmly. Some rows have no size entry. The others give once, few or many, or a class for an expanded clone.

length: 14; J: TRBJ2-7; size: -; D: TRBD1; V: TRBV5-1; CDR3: CASSLGTGTYEQYF; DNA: TGCGCCAGCAGCTTGGGGACAGGGACCTACGAGCAGTACTTC
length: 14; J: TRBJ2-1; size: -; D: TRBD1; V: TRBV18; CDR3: CASSHAGQGNEQFF; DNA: TGTGCCAGCTCGCACGCCGGACAGGGCAATGAGCAGTTCTTC
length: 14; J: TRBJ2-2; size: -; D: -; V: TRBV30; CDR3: CAWSGGMAAGELFF; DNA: TGTGCCTGGAGTGGCGGCATGGCCGCCGGGGAGCTGTTTTTT
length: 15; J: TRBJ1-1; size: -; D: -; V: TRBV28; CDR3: CASSPPDRGLTEAFF; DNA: TGTGCCAGCAGTCCCCCCGACCGAGGGCTCACTGAAGCTTTCTTT
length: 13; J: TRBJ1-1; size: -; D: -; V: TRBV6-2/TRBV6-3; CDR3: CASSWMGATEAFF; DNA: TGTGCCAGCAGTTGGATGGGGGCGACTGAAGCTTTCTTT
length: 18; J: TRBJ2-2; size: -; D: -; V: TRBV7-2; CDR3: CASRLEWLGPGDTGELFF; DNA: TGTGCCAGCAGGCTAGAATGGTTGGGTCCGGGGGACACCGGGGAGCTGTTTTTT
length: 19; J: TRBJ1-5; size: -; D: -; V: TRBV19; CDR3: CASSGGRDVPLRGNQPQHF; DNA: TGTGCCAGTAGCGGGGGGCGGGACGTCCCCCTAAGGGGCAATCAGCCCCAGCATTTT
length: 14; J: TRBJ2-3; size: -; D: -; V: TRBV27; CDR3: CASSSRTELDTQYF; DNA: TGTGCCAGCAGTTCCCGGACAGAACTGGATACGCAGTATTTT
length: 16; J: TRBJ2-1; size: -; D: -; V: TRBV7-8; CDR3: CASRPRVITSHNEQFF; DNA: TGTGCCAGCAGACCGCGGGTTATAACTAGCCACAATGAGCAGTTCTTC
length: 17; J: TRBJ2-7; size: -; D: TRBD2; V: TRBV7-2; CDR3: CASSLGRASGYSYEQYF; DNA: TGTGCCAGCAGCTTAGGAAGGGCTAGCGGTTACTCCTACGAGCAGTACTTC
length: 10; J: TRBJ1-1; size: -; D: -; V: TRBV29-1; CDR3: CSVVDTEAFF; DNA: TGCAGCGTTGTCGACACTGAAGCTTTCTTT
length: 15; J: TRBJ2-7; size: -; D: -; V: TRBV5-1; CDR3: CASSLVAKSSYEQYF; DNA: TGCGCCAGCAGCTTGGTAGCTAAGAGCTCCTACGAGCAGTACTTC
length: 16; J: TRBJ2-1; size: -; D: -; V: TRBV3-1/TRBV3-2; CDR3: CASSRERWSSYNEQFF; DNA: TGTGCCAGCAGCCGGGAGCGGTGGAGCTCCTACAATGAGCAGTTCTTC
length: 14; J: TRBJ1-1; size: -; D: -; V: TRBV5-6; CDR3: CASSLPDFYTEAFF; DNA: TGTGCCAGCAGCTTGCCCGACTTCTACACTGAAGCTTTCTTT
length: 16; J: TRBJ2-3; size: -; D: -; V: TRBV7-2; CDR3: CASSLTTGRALDTQYF; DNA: TGTGCCAGCAGCTTAACCACAGGGAGGGCACTCGATACGCAGTATTTT
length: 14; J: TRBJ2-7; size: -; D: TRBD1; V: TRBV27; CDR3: CASSLQGSSYEQYF; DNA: TGTGCCAGCAGCTTACAGGGGTCCTCCTACGAGCAGTACTTC
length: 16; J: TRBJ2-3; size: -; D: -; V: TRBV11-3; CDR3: CASSLGAAGYTDTQYF; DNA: TGTGCCAGCAGCTTAGGTGCCGCGGGGTACACAGATACGCAGTATTTT
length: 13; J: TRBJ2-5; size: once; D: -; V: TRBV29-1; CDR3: CSVAVNRDETQYF; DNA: TGCAGCGTTGCGGTGAACAGGGATGAGACCCAGTACTTC
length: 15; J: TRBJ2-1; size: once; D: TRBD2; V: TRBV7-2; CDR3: CASSQLAGPHNEQFF; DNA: TGTGCCAGCAGTCAGCTAGCGGGACCTCACAATGAGCAGTTCTTC
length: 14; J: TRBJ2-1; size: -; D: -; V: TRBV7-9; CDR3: CASSLGFSYNEQFF; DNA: TGTGCCAGCAGCTTAGGTTTTAGCTACAATGAGCAGTTCTTC
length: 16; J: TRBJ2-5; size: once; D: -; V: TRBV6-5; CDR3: CASSYSRFGPQETQYF; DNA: TGTGCCAGCAGTTACTCGAGGTTCGGTCCCCAAGAGACCCAGTACTTC
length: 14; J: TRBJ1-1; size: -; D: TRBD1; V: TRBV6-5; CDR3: CASSKPGQGTEAFF; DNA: TGTGCCAGCAGTAAACCGGGACAGGGAACTGAAGCTTTCTTT
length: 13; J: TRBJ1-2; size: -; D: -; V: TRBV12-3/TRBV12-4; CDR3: CASSRQLPYGYTF; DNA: TGTGCCAGCAGTCGACAGCTCCCCTATGGCTACACCTTC
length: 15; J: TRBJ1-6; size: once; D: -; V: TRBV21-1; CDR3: CASSKTASYNSPLHF; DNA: TGTGCCAGCAGCAAGACAGCCTCCTATAATTCACCCCTCCACTTT
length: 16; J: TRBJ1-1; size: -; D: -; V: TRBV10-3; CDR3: CAITPGGGKLNTEAFF; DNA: TGTGCCATCACCCCGGGGGGGGGTAAATTAAACACTGAAGCTTTCTTT
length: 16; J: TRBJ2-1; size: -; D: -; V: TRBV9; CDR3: CASSHGHLSSYNEQFF; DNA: TGTGCCAGCAGCCACGGACACCTTAGCTCCTACAATGAGCAGTTCTTC
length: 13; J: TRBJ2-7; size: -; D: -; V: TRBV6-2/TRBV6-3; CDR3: CASSRGSTYEQYF; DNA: TGTGCCAGCAGTCGGGGATCGACCTACGAGCAGTACTTC
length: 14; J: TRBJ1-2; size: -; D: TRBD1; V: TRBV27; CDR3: CASSRDRAGYGYTF; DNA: TGTGCCAGCAGTCGGGACAGGGCTGGCTATGGCTACACCTTC
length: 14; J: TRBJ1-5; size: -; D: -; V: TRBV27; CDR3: CASSSYRQDQPQHF; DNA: TGTGCCAGCAGTTCCTACAGGCAAGATCAGCCCCAGCATTTT
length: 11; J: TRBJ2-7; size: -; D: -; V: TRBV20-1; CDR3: CSASLAREQYF; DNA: TGCAGTGCTAGCCTAGCGCGCGAGCAGTACTTC
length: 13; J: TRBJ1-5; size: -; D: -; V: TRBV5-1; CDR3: CASSPGADQPQHF; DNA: TGCGCCAGCAGCCCAGGGGCAGATCAGCCCCAGCATTTT
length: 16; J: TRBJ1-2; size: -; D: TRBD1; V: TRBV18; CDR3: CASSSRQGPFPYGYTF; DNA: TGTGCCAGCTCGTCCCGACAGGGGCCTTTCCCCTATGGCTACACCTTC
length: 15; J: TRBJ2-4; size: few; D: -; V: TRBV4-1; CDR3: CASSPGGGAEGIQYF; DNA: TGCGCCAGCAGCCCAGGAGGAGGGGCGGAAGGCATTCAGTACTTC
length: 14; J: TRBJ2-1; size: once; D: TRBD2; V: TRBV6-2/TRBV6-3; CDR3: CASSYRTSYDEQFF; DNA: TGTGCCAGCAGTTACAGGACTAGTTACGATGAGCAGTTCTTC
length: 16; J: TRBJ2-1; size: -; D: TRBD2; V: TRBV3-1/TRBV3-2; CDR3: CASSPPDPRGRGEQFF; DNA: TGTGCCAGCAGCCCACCTGACCCTAGAGGGAGGGGTGAGCAGTTCTTC
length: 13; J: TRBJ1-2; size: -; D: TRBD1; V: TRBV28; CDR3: CASSPGDSYGYTF; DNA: TGTGCCAGCAGTCCCGGGGACAGCTATGGCTACACCTTC
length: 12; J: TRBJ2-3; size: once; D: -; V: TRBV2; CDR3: CASSVAVDTQYF; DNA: TGTGCCAGCAGCGTAGCGGTAGATACGCAGTATTTT
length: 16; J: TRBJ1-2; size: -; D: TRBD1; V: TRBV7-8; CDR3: CASSLVNRGLSYGYTF; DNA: TGTGCCAGCAGCTTAGTCAACAGGGGTTTGTCCTATGGCTACACCTTC
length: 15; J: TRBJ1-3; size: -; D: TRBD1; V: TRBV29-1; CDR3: CSVLDRVGSGNTIYF; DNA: TGCAGCGTTCTCGACAGGGTTGGCTCTGGAAACACCATATATTTT
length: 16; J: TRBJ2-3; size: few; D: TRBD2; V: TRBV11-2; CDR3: CASSPQTSGIRDTQYF; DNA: TGTGCCAGCAGCCCACAGACTAGCGGGATAAGAGATACGCAGTATTTT
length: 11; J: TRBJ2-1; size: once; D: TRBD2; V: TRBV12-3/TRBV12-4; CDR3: CASSSGLAQFF; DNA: TGTGCCAGCAGTTCGGGACTAGCGCAGTTCTTC
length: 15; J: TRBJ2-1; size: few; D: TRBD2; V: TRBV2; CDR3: CASSVRQGGNNEQFF; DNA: TGTGCCAGCAGTGTCAGGCAGGGAGGGAATAATGAGCAGTTCTTC
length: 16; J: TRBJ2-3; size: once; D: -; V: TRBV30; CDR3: CAWARGGGGIADTQYF; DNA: TGTGCCTGGGCCCGAGGGGGGGGCGGTATCGCAGATACGCAGTATTTT
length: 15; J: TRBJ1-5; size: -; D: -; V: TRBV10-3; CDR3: CAISESSDDNQPQHF; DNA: TGTGCCATCAGTGAGTCTTCCGATGACAACCAGCCCCAGCATTTT
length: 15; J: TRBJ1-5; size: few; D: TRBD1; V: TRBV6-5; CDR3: CASSSRTGGDQPQHF; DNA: TGTGCCAGCAGTTCCCGGACAGGGGGCGATCAGCCCCAGCATTTT
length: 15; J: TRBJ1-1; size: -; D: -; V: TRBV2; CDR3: CASRELQGSVTEAFF; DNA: TGTGCCAGCAGGGAACTACAGGGTTCGGTCACTGAAGCTTTCTTT
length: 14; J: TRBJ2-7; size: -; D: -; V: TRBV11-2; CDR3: CASSPPPLSGEQYF; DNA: TGTGCCAGCAGCCCCCCCCCTCTCTCGGGGGAGCAGTACTTC
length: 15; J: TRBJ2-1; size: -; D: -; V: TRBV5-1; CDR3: CASSLERSSYNEQFF; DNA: TGCGCCAGCAGCTTGGAAAGGAGCTCCTACAATGAGCAGTTCTTC
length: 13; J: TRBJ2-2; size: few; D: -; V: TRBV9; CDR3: CASTGDTAGELFF; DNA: TGTGCCAGCACCGGGGACACGGCCGGGGAGCTGTTTTTT
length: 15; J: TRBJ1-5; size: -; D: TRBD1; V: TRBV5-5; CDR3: CASSAGQHFNQPQHF; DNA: TGTGCCAGCAGCGCGGGACAGCACTTCAATCAGCCCCAGCATTTT
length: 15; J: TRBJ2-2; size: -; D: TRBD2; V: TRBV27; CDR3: CASSLAGSGTGELFF; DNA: TGTGCCAGCAGTCTAGCGGGTTCGGGCACCGGGGAGCTGTTTTTT
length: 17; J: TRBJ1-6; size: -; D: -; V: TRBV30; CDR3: CAWSPLGGHGPNSPLHF; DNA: TGTGCCTGGAGTCCATTGGGGGGGCACGGACCGAATTCACCCCTCCACTTT
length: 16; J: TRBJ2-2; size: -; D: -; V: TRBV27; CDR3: CASSFLWGVNTGELFF; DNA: TGTGCCAGCAGTTTTCTATGGGGGGTTAACACCGGGGAGCTGTTTTTT
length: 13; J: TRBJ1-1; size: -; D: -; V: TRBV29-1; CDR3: CSVAAGSPAGAFF; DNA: TGCAGCGTTGCGGCCGGGTCCCCCGCAGGGGCTTTCTTT
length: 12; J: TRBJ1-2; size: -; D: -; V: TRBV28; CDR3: CASGGQPYGYTF; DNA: TGTGCCAGCGGCGGGCAGCCCTATGGCTACACCTTC